Listed below are T cell receptor beta chains from one sample, sequenced in a study of early T cells in non-severe SARS-CoV-2 infection. TCRdb analysed the 5' RACE reads with MiXCR anew, one entry per CDR3 protein. This sample carries roughly 56,000 distinct CDR3 sequences, under 12% of them seen once, and the ten largest clones take approximately 6.5%. Material for sequencing was whole blood. These receptors were collected from an adult who was a healthcare worker with PCR-confirmed SARS-CoV-2 infection or an uninfected control (not recorded which). CDR3s include the opening cysteine and the closing phenylalanine or tryptophan. The D gene is left open where the match is weak. For some rows the clone size is stated as once, few or many, or as a class when expanded; others skip it.

>TRBV20-1|once|NA|TRBJ2-3|14
CSTTPQRSTDTQYF
TGCAGTACCACGCCACAGCGGAGCACAGATACGCAGTATTTT
>TRBV29-1|few|TRBD1|TRBJ2-7|13
CSVAGSGGNEQYF
TGCAGCGTTGCTGGGTCAGGGGGCAATGAGCAGTACTTC
>TRBV4-2|NA|NA|TRBJ1-3|15
CASSQARPAGNTIYF
TGTGCCAGCAGCCAAGCCCGGCCTGCCGGAAACACCATATATTTT
>TRBV7-6|NA|NA|TRBJ2-2|14
CASSLGGQAGELFF
TGTGCCAGCAGCTTAGGGGGGCAAGCCGGGGAGCTGTTTTTT
>TRBV5-4|many|TRBD1|TRBJ1-3|16
CASSSNRGFAGNTIYF
TGTGCCAGCAGTTCAAACAGGGGCTTCGCTGGAAACACCATATATTTT
>TRBV4-1|few|NA|TRBJ2-3|16
CASSQGRTASTDTQYF
TGCGCCAGCAGCCAAGGGAGGACAGCTAGCACAGATACGCAGTATTTT
>TRBV6-5|NA|TRBD1|TRBJ1-5|18
CASSRTGGPSFGSQPQHF
TGTGCCAGCAGCCGTACAGGGGGCCCGAGTTTTGGGAGTCAGCCCCAGCATTTT
>TRBV28|few|NA|TRBJ1-2|13
CASSLLWDYGYTF
TGTGCCAGCAGTTTATTGTGGGACTATGGCTACACCTTC
>TRBV29-1|NA|TRBD2|TRBJ2-1|18
CSVERGLAGGPSYNEQFF
TGCAGCGTTGAAAGGGGGCTAGCGGGAGGGCCCTCCTACAATGAGCAGTTCTTC
>TRBV7-2|NA|NA|TRBJ2-1|15
CASSLGGRGHNEQFF
TGTGCCAGCAGCTTAGGTGGCAGGGGCCACAATGAGCAGTTCTTC
>TRBV19|NA|NA|TRBJ1-2|16
CASNDPSRGLIYGYTF
TGTGCCAGTAACGACCCCAGCAGGGGCCTCATCTATGGCTACACCTTC
>TRBV12-3/TRBV12-4|few|NA|TRBJ1-4|12
CASRGREEKLFF
TGTGCCAGCAGAGGACGAGAAGAAAAACTGTTTTTT
>TRBV6-4|many|NA|TRBJ2-3|14
CASSDDGDTDTQYF
TGTGCCAGCAGTGACGACGGAGACACAGATACGCAGTATTTT
>TRBV29-1|NA|NA|TRBJ1-1|13
CSVEAGRNTEAFF
TGCAGCGTTGAAGCAGGCCGAAACACTGAAGCTTTCTTT
>TRBV10-3|NA|NA|TRBJ2-1|15
CAIGEAGNPYNEQFF
TGTGCCATCGGGGAGGCAGGGAACCCCTACAATGAGCAGTTCTTC
>TRBV6-4|many|NA|TRBJ2-5|13
CASSRSWGETQYF
TGTGCCAGCAGCCGTTCATGGGGGGAGACCCAGTACTTC
>TRBV3-2|many|NA|TRBJ2-1|17
CASSQDLREASYNEQFF
TGTGCCAGCAGCCAAGATCTGCGGGAGGCCTCCTACAATGAGCAGTTCTTC
>TRBV10-1|few|NA|TRBJ2-1|16
CASNGTSAFSYNEQFF
TGCGCCAGCAATGGGACATCGGCCTTCTCCTACAATGAGCAGTTCTTC
>TRBV7-2|many|TRBD2|TRBJ2-3|16
CASSSRLAGVKDTQYF
TGTGCCAGCAGCTCCAGACTAGCGGGAGTAAAAGATACGCAGTATTTT
>TRBV29-1|many|NA|TRBJ2-2|12
CSVEENTGELFF
TGCAGCGTTGAAGAGAACACCGGGGAGCTGTTTTTT
>TRBV7-2|many|NA|TRBJ2-1|15
CASSPGGVPYNEQFF
TGTGCCAGCAGCCCCGGCGGGGTCCCCTACAATGAGCAGTTCTTC
>TRBV7-2|few|NA|TRBJ2-3|16
CASSLVQGPPRDTQYF
TGTGCCAGCAGCTTAGTGCAGGGCCCCCCTCGGGATACGCAGTATTTT
>TRBV6-5|many|NA|TRBJ1-1|12
CATIRGNTEAFF
TGTGCTACGATTCGGGGTAACACTGAAGCTTTCTTT
>TRBV28|NA|NA|TRBJ1-2|12
CASSLRLYGYTF
TGTGCCAGCAGTCTAAGACTATATGGCTACACCTTC
>TRBV3-1|few|NA|TRBJ1-1|17
CAGSADPSRGVITEAFF
TGTGCCGGCAGCGCCGACCCTTCCCGGGGGGTGATAACTGAAGCTTTCTTT
>TRBV27|once|NA|TRBJ1-6|13
CASSYSPDSPLHF
TGTGCCAGCAGCTACTCCCCGGATTCACCCCTCCACTTT
>TRBV4-3|few|TRBD2|TRBJ2-2|17
CASSQKLAGTNTGELFF
TGCGCCAGCAGCCAAAAACTAGCGGGAACCAACACCGGGGAGCTGTTTTTT
>TRBV6-4|many|TRBD2|TRBJ2-7|15
CASGRMREYLYEQYF
TGTGCCAGCGGAAGGATGCGGGAGTACTTGTACGAGCAGTACTTC
>TRBV18|many|TRBD1|TRBJ2-5|16
CASSPPLDRVQETQYF
TGTGCCAGCTCACCCCCTCTCGACAGGGTACAAGAGACCCAGTACTTC
>TRBV7-2|NA|TRBD2|TRBJ2-3|17
CASSLSSGAGSTDTQYF
TGTGCCAGCAGCTTATCCAGCGGGGCGGGCAGCACAGATACGCAGTATTTT
>TRBV6-2/TRBV6-3|NA|NA|TRBJ2-2|14
CASSYLGHTGELFF
TGTGCCAGCAGTTACCTTGGCCACACCGGGGAGCTGTTTTTT
>TRBV11-2|many|NA|TRBJ2-6|20
CASSLVVQGRVSSGANVLTF
TGTGCCAGCAGCTTAGTAGTACAGGGGAGGGTATCCTCTGGGGCCAACGTCCTGACTTTC
>TRBV7-3|NA|NA|TRBJ2-3|15
CASSLRPGAPDTQYF
TGTGCCAGCAGCTTAAGGCCGGGAGCCCCAGATACGCAGTATTTT
>TRBV7-6|many|NA|TRBJ1-1|13
CASKAFSDTEAFF
TGTGCCAGCAAGGCCTTCTCGGACACTGAAGCTTTCTTT
>TRBV14|many|NA|TRBJ2-1|12
CASSQVVGVPFF
TGTGCCAGCAGCCAAGTTGTGGGGGTACCGTTCTTC
>TRBV10-3|many|TRBD1|TRBJ2-1|17
CAISGNNRGSVSNEQFF
TGTGCCATCAGTGGGAACAACAGGGGGTCTGTATCAAATGAGCAGTTCTTC
>TRBV6-6|many|NA|TRBJ1-5|18
CASSYSTAGGHGNQPQHF
TGTGCCAGCAGTTACTCCACCGCGGGGGGCCATGGCAATCAGCCCCAGCATTTT
>TRBV11-1|NA|TRBD1|TRBJ2-3|15
CASSSGQGVLDTQYF
TGTGCCAGCAGCTCCGGACAGGGTGTGCTAGATACGCAGTATTTT
>TRBV20-1|NA|NA|TRBJ2-5|14
CSARVSGSQETQYF
TGCAGTGCTAGAGTGTCTGGGTCCCAAGAGACCCAGTACTTC
>TRBV5-5|many|NA|TRBJ2-1|15
CASSLQRPSYNEQFF
TGTGCCAGCAGCCTCCAAAGACCTTCCTACAATGAGCAGTTCTTC
>TRBV5-4|NA|NA|TRBJ2-3|14
CASSPQRRGDTQYF
TGTGCCAGCAGCCCCCAAAGGAGGGGAGATACGCAGTATTTT
>TRBV5-5|NA|NA|TRBJ1-6|13
CASSLVSNSPLHF
TGTGCCAGCAGCTTGGTTTCGAATTCACCCCTCCACTTT
>TRBV7-9|few|NA|TRBJ1-1|17
CASSLDTQRIMNTEAFF
TGTGCCAGCAGCTTAGATACCCAGCGGATTATGAACACTGAAGCTTTCTTT
>TRBV7-6|NA|NA|TRBJ2-2|14
CASSSRANTGELFF
TGTGCCAGCAGCTCGAGAGCGAACACCGGGGAGCTGTTTTTT
>TRBV3-1|many|NA|TRBJ2-5|14
CASSQGWLQETQYF
TGTGCCAGCAGCCAAGGTTGGCTCCAAGAGACCCAGTACTTC
>TRBV20-1|few|NA|TRBJ1-5|12
CSALGRIQPQHF
TGCAGTGCCCTAGGCAGAATCCAGCCCCAGCATTTT
>TRBV3-1|many|TRBD2|TRBJ2-7|14
CASSLLASPYEQYF
TGTGCCAGCAGTCTACTAGCGAGTCCCTACGAGCAGTACTTC
>TRBV9|many|TRBD2|TRBJ2-5|16
CASSIGTSGIQETQYF
TGTGCCAGCAGCATCGGGACTAGCGGGATCCAAGAGACCCAGTACTTC
>TRBV12-3/TRBV12-4|NA|NA|TRBJ2-7|14
CASSLAAARNEQYF
TGTGCCAGCAGTTTGGCAGCAGCCAGGAACGAGCAGTACTTC
>TRBV5-1|NA|TRBD1|TRBJ1-2|15
CASLPSTGTSYGYTF
TGCGCCAGCCTACCTTCGACAGGGACGAGCTATGGCTACACCTTC
>TRBV2|few|NA|TRBJ2-7|13
CASSEGNENEQYF
TGTGCCAGCAGTGAAGGGAATGAGAACGAGCAGTACTTC
>TRBV29-1|many|NA|TRBJ2-3|11
CSGTSTDTQYF
TGCAGCGGGACCAGCACAGATACGCAGTATTTT
>TRBV7-9|few|NA|TRBJ1-4|13
CASSLEVREKLIF
TGTGCCAGCAGCTTAGAGGTCCGCGAAAAACTGATTTTT
>TRBV7-2|many|NA|TRBJ1-1|12
CASSFRVTEAFF
TGTGCCAGCAGCTTCAGGGTCACTGAAGCTTTCTTT
>TRBV20-1|few|TRBD2|TRBJ2-3|14
CSATFGGSPDTQYF
TGCAGCGCTACGTTTGGCGGGAGCCCAGATACGCAGTATTTT
>TRBV3-1|many|NA|TRBJ2-7|15
CASSQRGLNSYEQYF
TGTGCCAGCAGCCAGAGGGGACTCAACTCCTACGAGCAGTACTTC
>TRBV12-3/TRBV12-4|many|NA|TRBJ2-1|14
CASSLTAAYNEQFF
TGTGCCAGCAGTTTAACAGCGGCCTACAATGAGCAGTTCTTC
>TRBV29-1|NA|NA|TRBJ1-1|10
CSVEDTQAFF
TGCAGCGTTGAAGATACACAGGCTTTCTTT
>TRBV7-9|many|NA|TRBJ1-1|13
CASRRGASTEAFF
TGTGCCAGCAGGAGGGGGGCGAGCACTGAAGCTTTCTTT
>TRBV9|medium-sized|NA|TRBJ1-4|16
CASSVHGGGGNEKLFF
TGTGCCAGCAGCGTGCATGGTGGGGGAGGGAATGAAAAACTGTTTTTT